The rows below give T cell receptor beta chains drawn from one sample of a study of regulatory T cells in long-lasting Graves disease. TCRdb re-analysed the multiplex PCR reads in MiXCR, keeping a single row per CDR3 protein. The data hold about 470,000 distinct CDR3 sequences, with around 21% observed a single time. The material sequenced was peripheral blood mononuclear cells (PBMCs), taken when the disease was refractory, from a patient treated with antithyroid drugs. These receptors all stem from a female donor with Graves disease. The conserved cysteine and the conserved F or W are not part of the CDR3 here. Clone sizes are given selectively: once, few, many, or a class where the clone is expanded.

few,TRBJ2-7,TRBV29-1,SVHVDTLSYEQY
many,TRBJ1-5,TRBV5-1,ASSLEPDGQPQH
many,TRBJ2-5,TRBV20-1,SARSSGRGLETQY
.,TRBJ2-1,TRBV12-5,ASGLVGLAGVSGEQF
many,TRBJ2-7,TRBV28,ASSLTDIYEQY
many,TRBJ2-7,TRBV28,ASNTGSREQY
.,TRBJ1-1,TRBV30,AWDRGNTEAF
many,TRBJ2-6,TRBV18,ASSQEGTGANVLT
many,TRBJ1-1,TRBV27,ASSWTAGNTEAF
.,TRBJ1-6,TRBV28,ASSFPRGNSPLH
.,TRBJ2-7,TRBV10-3,ALGPGRDEQY
few,TRBJ1-2,TRBV30,AWRVPDGDNYGYT
many,TRBJ1-2,TRBV28,ASSSGTGYYGYT
few,TRBJ2-7,TRBV7-9,ASSSRQGAYEQY
once,TRBJ2-2,TRBV30,AWSVGRGDRELF
many,TRBJ2-2,TRBV28,ASSLRDRVLTGELF
few,TRBJ2-3,TRBV6-2/TRBV6-3,ASSDPSLAGGADTQY
.,TRBJ2-7,TRBV19,ASSTSGTSVYEQY
.,TRBJ1-5,TRBV28,ASSLTMGVKRKPQH
.,TRBJ2-7,TRBV20-1,SARDSPGQGLYEQY
.,TRBJ2-1,TRBV29-1,SVRRVREQF
many,TRBJ2-7,TRBV12-3/TRBV12-4,ASSSTLRQGFEQY
many,TRBJ2-7,TRBV28,ASSLLAGTGEQY
.,TRBJ2-5,TRBV2,ASSESSVDRGQETQY
many,TRBJ1-4,TRBV6-2/TRBV6-3,ASSYDVRDRRTEKLF
.,TRBJ1-4,TRBV5-1,ASSLWGPATNEKLF
many,TRBJ1-2,TRBV2,ASSERRTRGYT
many,TRBJ1-1,TRBV28,ASSLGVGPQAF
few,TRBJ1-1,TRBV20-1,SAIRIQTNTEAF
.,TRBJ2-2,TRBV6-1,ASSHTAGVHANTGELF
.,TRBJ2-3,TRBV6-1,ASREEPGLASDTQY
many,TRBJ2-7,TRBV12-3/TRBV12-4,ASSRGQGYEQY
many,TRBJ1-4,TRBV5-6,ASSLAAVNEKLF
.,TRBJ1-5,TRBV12-3/TRBV12-4,ASSSSDSPYSNQPQH
few,TRBJ2-1,TRBV2,ASSELAGGNEQF
many,TRBJ2-5,TRBV7-2,ASGPKGLAETQY
.,TRBJ2-7,TRBV5-4,ASSYAGTSDGEQY
.,TRBJ2-5,TRBV4-3,ASSQDGTGGGETQY
many,TRBJ1-1,TRBV15,ATSRDLDNTEAF
.,TRBJ2-7,TRBV7-2,ASSLAGTGRGEQY
.,TRBJ1-5,TRBV6-9,ASSYESGRVYQPQH
few,TRBJ1-2,TRBV11-2,ASSPRTSAGGYT
.,TRBJ2-3,TRBV2,ASSVSSGRGTDTQY
.,TRBJ2-7,TRBV5-1,ASSLVGDFRTAQY
few,TRBJ2-7,TRBV29-1,SVELAGITAQY
.,TRBJ1-1,TRBV27,ASGPTGTLLNTEAF
many,TRBJ1-5,TRBV28,ATLPKGNQPQH
few,TRBJ1-5,TRBV20-1,SASPLGQGKNQPQH
.,TRBJ2-2,TRBV6-2/TRBV6-3,ASTQQGVNTGELF